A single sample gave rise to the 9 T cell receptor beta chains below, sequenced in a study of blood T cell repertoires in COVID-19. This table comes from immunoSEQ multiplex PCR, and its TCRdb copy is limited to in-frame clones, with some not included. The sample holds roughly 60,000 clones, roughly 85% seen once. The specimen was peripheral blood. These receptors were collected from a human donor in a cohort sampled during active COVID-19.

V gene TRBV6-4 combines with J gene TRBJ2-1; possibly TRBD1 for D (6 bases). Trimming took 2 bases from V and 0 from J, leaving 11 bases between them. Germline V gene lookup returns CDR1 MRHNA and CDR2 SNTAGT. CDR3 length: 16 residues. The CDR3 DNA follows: TGTGCCAGCAGTGACGGGACAAAGAGCTCCTACAATGAGCAGTTCTTC. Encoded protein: CASSDGTKSSYNEQFF.

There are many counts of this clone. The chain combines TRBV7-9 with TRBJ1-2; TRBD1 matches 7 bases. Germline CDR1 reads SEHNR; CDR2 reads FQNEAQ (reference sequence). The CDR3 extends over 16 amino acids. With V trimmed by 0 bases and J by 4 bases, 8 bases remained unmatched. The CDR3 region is CASSLALSGGFYGYTF. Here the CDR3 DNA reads TGTGCCAGCAGCTTAGCGCTTTCAGGGGGGTTCTATGGCTACACCTTC.

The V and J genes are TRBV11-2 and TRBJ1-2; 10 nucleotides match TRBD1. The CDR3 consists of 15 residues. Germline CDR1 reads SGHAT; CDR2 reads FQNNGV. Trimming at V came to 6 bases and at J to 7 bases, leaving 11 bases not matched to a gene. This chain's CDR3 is CASRWSRDRGRGYTF. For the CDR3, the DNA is TGTGCCAGCAGGTGGAGCCGGGACAGGGGTCGTGGCTACACCTTC.

CDR3 bases: TGCAGCGGCCGCGGGACGGTAAACACTGAAGCTTTCTTT. Translating gives CSGRGTVNTEAFF. This chain joins TRBV29-1 and TRBJ1-1, with D possibly matching TRBD1 (5 bases). The CDR3 is made up of 13 amino acids. Looked up from germline, CDR1 is SQVTM and CDR2 is ANQGSEA. Trimming removed 7 bases at V and 2 bases at J, with 14 bases between. Full variable domain (remainder filled in from reference TRBV29-1 and TRBJ1-1): SAVISQKPSRDICQRGTSLTIQCQVDSQVTMMFWYRQQPGQSLTLIATANQGSEATYESGFVIDKFPISRPNLTFSTLTVSNMSPEDSSIYLCSGRGTVNTEAFFGQGTRLTVV.

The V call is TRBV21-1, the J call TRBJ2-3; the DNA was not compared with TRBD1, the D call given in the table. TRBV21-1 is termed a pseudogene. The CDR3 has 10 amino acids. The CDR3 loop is CARSGQGWYF. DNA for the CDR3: TGTGCCAGGTCGGGACAGGGGTGGTATTTT.

The CDR3 DNA follows: TGCGCCAGCAGCATCCCGGGGCTAGCGGGGGGACTCTCGCCGGATTCTCACTACAATGAGCAGTTCTTC. Protein product: CASSIPGLAGGLSPDSHYNEQFF. This chain uses TRBV5-1 with TRBJ2-1, with 11 bases aligning to TRBD2. The CDR3 runs to 23 residues. The V gene's germline CDR1 is SGHRS and CDR2 YFSETQ. The V and J ends lost 4 bases and 3 bases, in that order; junction bases with no gene match: 27. The variable domain in full, completed from reference TRBV5-1 and TRBJ2-1, reads KAGVTQTPRYLIKTRGQQVTLSCSPISGHRSVSWYQQTPGQGLQFLFEYFSETQRNKGNFPGRFSGRQFSNSRSEMNVSTLELGDSALYLCASSIPGLAGGLSPDSHYNEQFFGPGTRLTVL.

The DNA for the CDR3 is TGCAGCGTAGTTTCTGCACCCTCCGGTGGCTACACCTTC. This translates into CSVVSAPSGGYTF. The chain combines TRBV29-1 with TRBJ1-2, with D hard to call. Germline CDR1 and CDR2: SQVTM and ANQGSEA. The germline V and J ends were trimmed by 6 bases and 7 bases, with 18 bases remaining between them. The CDR3 is 13 amino acids.

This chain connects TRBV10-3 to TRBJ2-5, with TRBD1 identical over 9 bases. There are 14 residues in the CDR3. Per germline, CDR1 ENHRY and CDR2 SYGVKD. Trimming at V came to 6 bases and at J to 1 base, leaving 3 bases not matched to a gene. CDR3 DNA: TGTGCCATCAGGGGACAGGGCCCCCAAGAGACCCAGTACTTC. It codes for CAIRGQGPQETQYF.

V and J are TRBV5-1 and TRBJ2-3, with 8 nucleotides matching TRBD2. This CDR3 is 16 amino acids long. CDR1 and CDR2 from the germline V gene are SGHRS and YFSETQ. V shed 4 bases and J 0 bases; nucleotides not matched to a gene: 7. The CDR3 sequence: CASSGQRGSSTDTQYF. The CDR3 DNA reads TGCGCCAGCAGCGGCCAGCGGGGGTCTAGCACAGATACGCAGTATTTT.